This T cell receptor (beta chain) is drawn from a study of blood T cell repertoires in COVID-19. Study details: There were acute and convalescent COVID-19 samples, and they came from the United States, Italy and Spain. Sources were T cells, B-cell-depleted T cells, or PBMCs; the material itself was cDNA or gDNA.

Germline V gives CDR1 SGHRS, CDR2 YFSETQ. V was shortened by 2 bases and J by 4 bases, with 15 bases between the two germline ends. The length of the CDR3 is 15 residues. In the source study's methods: Nucleated cell counts were estimated from reference gene primer amplification. Some clones are missing from TCRdb's copy, which holds only in-frame ones; the method was immunoSEQ multiplex PCR. V, J and clone size are taken as reported in that table, and D and trimming were inferred from the DNA itself. The sample has some 320,000 clones; about nine tenths are singletons. The origin of this receptor is a woman aged 25 to 39 who had recovered from COVID-19. The chain combines TRBV5-1 with TRBJ2-5; D is perhaps TRBD1 (7 bases). What was sequenced was peripheral blood. CDR3: CASSFRGADGETQYF. The DNA for the CDR3 is TGCGCCAGCAGCTTCAGGGGGGCCGACGGAGAGACCCAGTACTTC.